This T cell receptor (beta chain) emerged from a study of blood T cells in healthy people across ages. Each donor was a healthy Caucasian individual from Russia, aged roughly 6 to 90. Then a second PCR, running roughly 7 to 11 cycles, was carried out with a sample-barcoded 5' primer and a J-beta primer mix. TCRdb re-called the 5' RACE reads through MiXCR, storing one row per CDR3 protein. The sample gives under 2,000,000 distinct CDR3 sequences, around 50% of which show up once; less than 2.5% is in the top ten. The CDR3 runs 18 residues. Germline V gene sequence: CDR1 MNHEY, CDR2 SMNVEV (reference sequence). Trimming took off 6 bases at V and 0 bases at J, with 21 bases between the two ends.

V is TRBV27 and J is TRBJ1-5; a possible D gene is TRBD1 (6 bases). The sequence was obtained from a woman in her forties in good health. Sequencing was performed on blood. DNA of the CDR3: TGTGCCAGCAGCCGGGGGGGGCAGGGTGCCCATAGCAATCAGCCCCAGCATTTT. Its translation is CASSRGGQGAHSNQPQHF.